The 28 T cell receptor beta chains given below trace back to one sample, sequenced in a study of human T cells and chemical hapten exposure (dated by TCRdb to the early 2020s). Receptors were amplified or captured by RACE. The sequencer listed for this sample is NextSeq 500. Starting from the raw public reads, TCRdb applied fastp trimming at Q25, assembled clones with MiXCR and retained in-frame beta chains. Rows with one shared CDR3 protein collapse into an entry with the most common genes and DNA. The sample has roughly 360,000 distinct CDR3 sequences on record, nearly 5% of them singletons. Jointly, the top ten make up about 2.1% of the sample. The meaning of the sample's time point label: patch test 1, 2 weeks after DPC sensitization. The sample's treatment or condition, from its label and the paper: therapeutic diphenylcyclopropenone sensitization with weekly scalp DPC. This material consisted of whole blood, taken in connection with sensitization to the hapten diphenylcyclopropenone (DPC). Receptor source: a woman aged 50 to 65 with alopecia areata. Some clones in this sample may be carry-over from other donors' samples.

This rearrangement joins TRBV6-2 or TRBV6-3 to TRBJ1-1; D is undetermined. CDR3 size: 11 residues. Per the germline V gene, CDR1 is MNHEY and CDR2 is SVGEGT. Trimming left V 10 bases short and J 5 bases short, with 11 bases between. CDR3 sequence reads: CATLRATEAFF. In DNA, the CDR3 is TGTGCCACTTTGAGGGCTACTGAAGCTTTCTTT.

The rearrangement uses TRBV6-4 and TRBJ2-3, with D unclear. This CDR3 spans 15 amino acids. V was shortened by 4 bases and J by 0 bases, with 11 bases between the two germline ends. Germline V lookup: CDR1 MRHNA, CDR2 SNTAGT. The CDR3 nucleotides are TGTGCCAGCAGTGTGAGTCCAGCTAGCACAGATACGCAGTATTTT. As protein: CASSVSPASTDTQYF.

The chain recombines TRBV6-6 with TRBJ1-6; D gene ambiguous. This CDR3 has 16 residues. Between the trimmed V and J ends, which lost 5 bases and 5 bases, there was a span of 16 bases. Germline values: CDR1 MNHNY, CDR2 SVGAGI (reference sequence). The CDR3 coding sequence is TGTGCCAGCAGTCCCTATATAGGAAGGGATAATTCACCCCTCCACTTT. It yields the protein CASSPYIGRDNSPLHF.

This clonotype was seen many times. This chain uses TRBV6-1 with TRBJ1-4; TRBD1 matches 11 bases. Germline lookup yields CDR1 MNHNS and CDR2 SASEGT. Trimming removed 3 bases from V and 8 bases from J; junction bases left unmatched: 5. The CDR3 sequence is 15 residues long. In nucleotides, the CDR3 is TGTGCCAGCAGTGATTGGACAGGGGGCCAGGAAAAACTGTTTTTT. Translating gives CASSDWTGGQEKLFF.

With regard to this clonotype: A much larger clone lies a single base off, so this may be a read error. This chain links TRBV12-3 or TRBV12-4 with TRBJ2-7; 9 nucleotides line up with TRBD2. Germline trimming cut 5 bases from V and 6 bases from J; bases unmatched to any gene: 8. The CDR3 consists of 14 residues. The CDR3 DNA sequence: TGTGCCAGCAGTCGCCACAGCGGGAGGTCCGAGCAGTACTTC. Encoded protein: CASSRHSGRSEQYF.

This clonotype has just a few counts. V gene TRBV20-1 combines with J gene TRBJ1-1, with TRBD1 matching 8 bases. The V gene's germline CDR1 is DFQATT and CDR2 SNEGSKA (reference sequence). This CDR3 has 14 residues. J was trimmed by 0 bases and V by 6 bases; bases with no gene match: 6. CDR3 in amino acids: CSAEDRAMNTEAFF. In DNA form, the CDR3 reads TGCAGTGCCGAGGACAGGGCCATGAACACTGAAGCTTTCTTT.

On this clonotype: Since a much larger clone is just one base distant, this may be a read error. The chain uses TRBV3-1 and TRBJ1-1; D is uncertain. Per the germline V gene, CDR1 is LGHDT and CDR2 is YNNKEL (reference sequence). This CDR3 has 14 residues. For the CDR3, the DNA is TGTGTCAGCAGCCAAGATATGGGGAACACTGAAGCTTTCTTT. It translates to CVSSQDMGNTEAFF.

This clonotype has ten or more counts. The genes are TRBV12-3 or TRBV12-4 and TRBJ2-5; D is uncertain. Trimming removed 6 bases from V and 4 bases from J, with 6 bases in between. There are 11 residues in the CDR3. The CDR3 coding sequence is TGTGCCAGCAGCTCCGGAGAGACCCAGTACTTC. It yields the protein CASSSGETQYF.

The sample holds many counts of this clonotype. V gene TRBV29-1 combines with J gene TRBJ1-5, with D hard to call. V was cut by 5 bases and J by 4 bases, with 18 bases left in between. CDR1 is SQVTM, CDR2 ANQGSEA, per germline. This CDR3 has 15 residues. For the CDR3, the DNA is TGCAGCGTTAAGGACCCTTTAGCGCGGAATCAGCCCCAGCATTTT. Translation: CSVKDPLARNQPQHF.

This clonotype was detected many times. The CDR3 nucleotides are TGTGCCAGCAGTTGGGTGAACACTGAAGCTTTCTTT. As protein: CASSWVNTEAFF. This sequence joins TRBV12-3 or TRBV12-4 and TRBJ1-1; D unclear. V was clipped by 4 bases and J by 0 bases, with 3 bases between them. The CDR3 consists of 12 residues.

In its sample, this clonotype was seen many times. Here the CDR3 DNA reads TGTGCCATCAGTGAGAGGGGGGACAGCGACGGCTACACCTTC. Protein product: CAISERGDSDGYTF. The gene calls are TRBV10-3 and TRBJ1-2, with 7 bases that match TRBD1. CDR1 is ENHRY, CDR2 SYGVKD, per germline. Losses at the gene ends were 2 bases for V and 8 bases for J; bases not matched to a gene: 8. The CDR3 contains 14 residues.

This clonotype was recorded many times. V and J are TRBV2 and TRBJ2-1, with TRBD2 matching 12 bases. The CDR3 extends over 18 amino acids. Trimming took 5 bases from V and 4 from J; bases not matched to a gene: 12. The germline CDR1 and CDR2 sequences are SNHLY and FYNNEI. Written as DNA, the CDR3 is TGTGCCAGCAGTTGGACTAGCGGGGCTCTAGGTGTATACAATGAGCAGTTCTTC. As protein: CASSWTSGALGVYNEQFF.

The rearrangement joins TRBV4-2 to TRBJ1-5; a possible D gene is TRBD1 (5 bases). The germline CDR1 and CDR2 sequences are LGHNA and YNFKEQ. The CDR3 spans 15 residues. V shed 0 bases and J shed 2 bases, with 8 bases lying between them. CDR3 DNA: TGTGCCAGCAGCCAAGATGGGGGGGGCAATCAGCCCCAGCATTTT. Translation gives CASSQDGGGNQPQHF.

This clonotype has more than one count but fewer than ten. This chain connects TRBV4-3 to TRBJ2-3; 9 bases match TRBD2. CDR3 length: 16 amino acids. Germline loops: CDR1 LGHNA, CDR2 YSLEER. J was trimmed by 2 bases and V by 1 base; bases with no gene match: 4. The chain's CDR3 is CASSQGLAEDTDTQYF. The DNA of the CDR3 is TGCGCCAGCAGCCAAGGACTAGCGGAGGACACAGATACGCAGTATTTT.

This clonotype appeared many times. The chain is built from TRBV4-1 and TRBJ1-1, with a possible D match to TRBD1 (5 bases). CDR1 and CDR2 from the germline V gene are MGHRA and YSYEKL. The germline V and J ends were trimmed by 0 bases and 1 base, with 9 bases remaining between them. This CDR3 has 15 amino acids. This CDR3 reads CASSQESGRNTEAFF. CDR3 nucleotide sequence: TGCGCCAGCAGCCAAGAATCAGGGAGGAACACTGAAGCTTTCTTT.

This clonotype was picked up many times. The rearrangement links TRBV19 to TRBJ2-1, with 8 bases lining up with TRBD2. This CDR3 is 15 amino acids long. Germline V gene lookup returns CDR1 LNHDA and CDR2 SQIVND (reference sequence). V lost 5 bases, J lost 3 bases, and 6 bases stayed unmatched. CDR3 residues: CASSQLAEIYNEQFF. The CDR3, as DNA: TGTGCCAGTAGTCAACTAGCGGAGATCTACAATGAGCAGTTCTTC.

This clonotype was observed many times. The gene calls are TRBV6-2 or TRBV6-3 and TRBJ2-3; the D is unclear. V lost 4 bases, J lost 3 bases, and 14 bases lay in between. CDR1 is MNHEY and CDR2 is SVGEGT in the germline V gene. CDR3 length: 15 amino acids. CDR3 residues: CASSSPNQATDTQYF. The DNA of the CDR3 is TGTGCCAGCAGTTCTCCGAACCAGGCGACAGATACGCAGTATTTT.

The chain links TRBV10-3 to TRBJ1-3; D is unclear. The CDR3 spans 14 residues. Trimming pared 8 bases from V and 0 bases from J, leaving 11 bases between. Germline assignment: CDR1 ENHRY and CDR2 SYGVKD. The CDR3 is CAIARDSSGNTIYF. CDR3 DNA sequence: TGTGCCATCGCTAGGGATAGCTCTGGAAACACCATATATTTT.

This clonotype was counted only a few times. This chain uses TRBV5-4 with TRBJ1-1; D gene unclear. The germline CDR1 and CDR2 sequences are SGHNT and YYREEE (reference sequence). The V end lost 4 bases, the J end lost 6 bases, and 10 bases lay between the germline ends. The CDR3 is 12 amino acids. The CDR3 sequence: CASSAGPPEAFF. The CDR3 coding sequence is TGTGCCAGCAGCGCCGGTCCACCTGAAGCTTTCTTT.

This clonotype showed up just a few times. V gene TRBV29-1 combines with J gene TRBJ1-1; 12 nucleotides line up with TRBD1. Germline V CDR1 and CDR2: SQVTM, ANQGSEA. The CDR3 extends over 15 amino acids. CDR3 region: CSHTGTGGFDTEAFF. CDR3 DNA sequence: TGCAGTCACACCGGGACAGGGGGCTTTGACACTGAAGCTTTCTTT. The full variable domain, in which reference TRBV29-1 and TRBJ1-1 provide the parts outside the CDR3, is SAVISQKPSRDICQRGTSLTIQCQVDSQVTMMFWYRQQPGQSLTLIATANQGSEATYESGFVIDKFPISRPNLTFSTLTVSNMSPEDSSIYLCSHTGTGGFDTEAFFGQGTRLTVV.

This clonotype has ten or more counts. The CDR3 sequence: CASSEGTGPYEQYF. The CDR3 DNA is TGTGCCAGCAGTGAAGGGACAGGCCCCTACGAGCAGTACTTC. The chain links TRBV2 to TRBJ2-7, with 7 bases fitting TRBD1. The CDR3 totals 14 residues. The ends lost 1 base at V and 2 bases at J; junction bases unmatched: 2. Germline CDR1 is SNHLY and CDR2 is FYNNEI.

This clonotype was found many times. The gene calls are TRBV21-1 and TRBJ2-3; TRBD1 reflects the table's D call only, with no check against the DNA. TRBV21-1 is listed as a pseudogene. This CDR3 has 13 amino acids. The CDR3 region has the DNA TGTGCCAGCACCGAACGGGGGGCAGATACGCAGTATTTT. This translates into CASTERGADTQYF.

This clonotype has just a few counts. This may arise from a read error, as a much more abundant clone is one base away. The rearrangement uses TRBV7-9 and TRBJ1-1, with D unclear. This CDR3 is 12 amino acids long. Germline CDR1 is SEHNR and CDR2 is FQNEAQ (reference sequence). Trimming took off 5 bases at V and 8 bases at J, with 12 bases between the two ends. The CDR3 coding sequence is TGTGCCAGCAGCCCGCGATGGTTGGAAGCTTTCTTT. Translating gives CASSPRWLEAFF. The variable domain in full, with the rest retrieved from reference TRBV7-9 and TRBJ1-1, is DTGVSQNPRHKITKRGQNVTFRCDPISEHNRLYWYRQTLGQGPEFLTYFQNEAQLEKSRLLSDRFSAERPKGSFSTLEIQRTEQGDSAMYLCASSPRWLEAFFGQGTRLTVV.

This clonotype was found a few times. This chain links TRBV20-1 with TRBJ2-2; 11 bases match TRBD2. Germline V lookup: CDR1 DFQATT, CDR2 SNEGSKA (reference sequence). The junction had 11 bases not matched to a gene; V was cut back by 1 base and J by 13 bases. The CDR3 totals 15 residues. CDR3 DNA: TGCAGTGCTAGAGGCCCGACTAGCGGGATGTCCGGGCTGTTTTTT. Amino acid sequence: CSARGPTSGMSGLFF.

This clonotype was detected many times. Germline and junction disagree at one end, which may indicate a read error. The chain couples TRBV7-6 to TRBJ2-1, with 12 bases that match TRBD2. The CDR3 has 14 amino acids. Looked up from germline, CDR1 is SGHVS and CDR2 is FNYEAQ. The CDR3 loop reads CASSLAGGMNEQFF. The DNA of the CDR3 is TGTGCCAGCAGCCTAGCGGGAGGGATGAATGAGCAGTTCTTC.

The table lists this clonotype with many counts. This CDR3 reads CASSLFWNQPQHF. The DNA for the CDR3 is TGTGCCAGCAGTTTATTTTGGAATCAGCCCCAGCATTTT. The chain joins TRBV27 to TRBJ1-5, with D unclear. CDR3 length: 13 residues. Germline loops: CDR1 MNHEY, CDR2 SMNVEV (reference sequence). Between the trimmed V and J ends, which lost 1 base and 4 bases, there was a span of 5 bases.

This clonotype has more than one count but fewer than ten. CDR3 region: CASRVAQGGSPLHF. In DNA form, the CDR3 reads TGTGCCAGCAGGGTCGCTCAGGGGGGTTCACCCCTCCACTTT. This sequence joins TRBV3-1 and TRBJ1-6; the match to TRBD1 covers 7 bases. Germline-derived CDR1 and CDR2 are LGHDT and YNNKEL (reference sequence). The CDR3 is made up of 14 amino acids. V was pared by 6 bases and J by 9 bases, with 8 bases of the junction left unmatched.

This clonotype came up many times. J is TRBJ2-7 and V is TRBV7-2, with D unclear. CDR3 length: 14 amino acids. V lost 1 base, J lost 4 bases, and 11 bases lay in between. CDR1 and CDR2 (germline): SGHTA, FQGNSA. CDR3 in amino acids: CASSLVPALYEQYF. The CDR3 DNA reads TGTGCCAGCAGCTTAGTACCCGCCCTATACGAGCAGTACTTC.